This T cell receptor beta chain was observed in a study of T cell responses to AZD1222 COVID-19 vaccine. Details on this clone: What it binds is unknown.

CDR1 and CDR2 (germline): MGHRA, YSYEKL. V lost 2 bases, J lost 2 bases, and 6 bases stayed unmatched. The CDR3 length is 15 residues. Findings of the study overall: A mostly white British donor set with more females was recruited, and clonal diversity was possibly underestimated. Reports say nearly half of spike-specific TCRs go after unmutated variant regions. Two doses of AZD1222 preceded a rise in Spike-specific TCR breadth and depth.

The repertoire was sequenced with immunoSEQ multiplex PCR; TCRdb's copy has only in-frame clones and lacks some. Here the sample spans 90,000 to 100,000 clones, roughly 90% being singletons. This chain connects TRBV4-1 to TRBJ2-7, with 7 bases that match TRBD1. Source: peripheral blood, taken 28 days after the second AZD1222 dose. This sequence was found in an adult who received the AZD1222 COVID-19 vaccine. The CDR3 loop reads CASSQHQGTAYEQYF. The DNA of the CDR3 is TGCGCCAGCAGCCAACATCAAGGGACAGCCTACGAGCAGTACTTC.